This T cell receptor beta chain was obtained from a study of T cell responses to AZD1222 COVID-19 vaccine. The V end was cut by 0 bases, the J end by 5 bases, with 19 bases between. The CDR3 is made up of 17 amino acids. Germline lookup yields CDR1 SGHVS and CDR2 FQNEAQ. The data were produced by immunoSEQ multiplex PCR, yet TCRdb's version contains in-frame clones alone and is incomplete. The sample includes 150,000 to 200,000 clones, approximately 88% of them seen just once. This chain connects TRBV7-8 to TRBJ1-2; D is unresolved. This sample comprised peripheral blood, obtained on day 0 of AZD1222 vaccination. The TCR comes from an adult in good health. CDR3: CASSLARTAVLGYGYTF. CDR3 DNA sequence: TGTGCCAGCAGCTTAGCGCGAACAGCCGTTCTCGGATATGGCTACACCTTC.